This T cell receptor (beta chain) was observed in a study of T cells in Graves' hyperthyroidism and ophthalmopathy. Study-wide points: The model made its ophthalmopathy prediction, and onset followed a median around 6.5 months later. The majority of expanded thyroid clonotypes above 0.001 also appeared in blood.

In regard to this clonotype: What it recognizes is unknown.

RNA transcripts provided the source from which TCR beta CDR3 regions were amplified. An initial round of RT-PCR targeting the TCR CDR3 relied on the HTBI primer set. One entry per CDR3 protein, called by TCRdb with MiXCR from the multiplex PCR reads. There are around 400,000 distinct CDR3 sequences in the sample; roughly 15% occur only once, and under 25% lies in the top ten. Germline CDR1 LNHDA, CDR2 SQIVND (reference sequence). The CDR3 extends over 13 amino acids. The V and J ends lost 7 bases and 2 bases respectively, with 11 bases between them. Sequenced sample: blood. The clonotype originates from a woman aged 55-69 years with Graves' ophthalmopathy. The chain is built from TRBV19 and TRBJ2-5; maybe TRBD1 (5 bases). CDR3: CASNDRLQETQYF. CDR3 in DNA: TGTGCCAGTAATGACAGACTTCAAGAGACCCAGTACTTC.